The 11 T cell receptor beta chains reported below all come from one sample, sequenced in a study of human thymus T cells. Method: immunoSEQ multiplex PCR; TCRdb's copy keeps in-frame clones and lacks some. Among roughly 130,000 clones, about 93% were seen once, and the ten largest hold 0.02% to 0.03%. It was from resections taken during corrective heart surgery that the thymus tissue came. The specimen sequenced was thymus tissue. These TCRs come from a boy under two years old with a congenital heart defect but otherwise immunologically healthy.

The chain couples TRBV6-4 to TRBJ2-1; 10 bases are shared with TRBD2. Losses at the gene ends were 4 bases for V and 6 bases for J; bases not matched to a gene: 6. This CDR3 is 15 amino acids long. The germline gives CDR1 MRHNA, CDR2 SNTAGT. The CDR3 DNA is TGTGCCAGCAGTGTCAAGCGGGGGGGCCGCAATGAGCAGTTCTTC. This gives the protein CASSVKRGGRNEQFF.

This clone was recorded only once. This rearrangement joins TRBV6-1 to TRBJ2-3; 7 nucleotides line up with TRBD2. Germline assignment: CDR1 MNHNS and CDR2 SASEGT. The CDR3 is 16 amino acids. Unmatched junction bases numbered 7, after V lost 2 bases and J lost 2 bases. The CDR3 protein is CASSELASGPTDTQYF. The CDR3 coding sequence is TGTGCCAGCAGTGAATTGGCTAGCGGACCCACAGATACGCAGTATTTT.

This clone has just a few counts. The chain recombines TRBV11-2 with TRBJ2-4; TRBD1 might be the D (6 bases). In germline, CDR1 is SGHAT, CDR2 FQNNGV. V lost 1 base and J 4 bases, leaving 17 bases between the germline ends. This CDR3 contains 17 residues. This CDR3 is CASSLVSGVSPKNIQYF. The CDR3 coding sequence is TGTGCCAGCAGCTTAGTGTCAGGGGTATCGCCAAAAAACATTCAGTACTTC.

The rearrangement uses TRBV20-1 and TRBJ2-1, with a possible D match to TRBD2 (5 bases). With 6 bases removed from V and 10 bases from J, the gap between germline ends came to 10 bases. The germline gives CDR1 DFQATT, CDR2 SNEGSKA (reference sequence). The CDR3 length is 10 residues. The chain's CDR3 is CSAGAGEQFF. CDR3 sequence (DNA): TGCAGTGCGGGAGCTGGCGAGCAGTTCTTC.

The chain employs TRBV27 and TRBJ2-7; D not certain. The CDR3 has 13 residues. The germline V and J ends were trimmed by 7 bases and 2 bases, with 12 bases remaining between them. Per germline, CDR1 MNHEY and CDR2 SMNVEV (reference sequence). The CDR3 here is CASKPSVTYEQYF. CDR3 DNA sequence: TGTGCCAGCAAACCTTCCGTTACCTACGAGCAGTACTTC.

The chain has TRBV7-9 and TRBJ1-1, with D uncertain. With 1 base removed from V and 0 bases from J, the gap between germline ends came to 12 bases. Germline CDR1 and CDR2: SEHNR and FQNEAQ (reference sequence). The CDR3 runs 16 residues. The CDR3 reads CASSLGPNPLNTEAFF. The CDR3 DNA reads TGTGCCAGCAGCTTAGGACCGAACCCGCTGAACACTGAAGCTTTCTTT.

This clone was seen only once. V and J are TRBV5-4 and TRBJ2-7, with 8 bases that match TRBD2. With 0 bases clipped from V and 1 base from J, the junction kept 3 bases outside the gene matches. The CDR3 runs 15 residues. CDR1 and CDR2 from the germline V gene are SGHNT and YYREEE (reference sequence). CDR3 coding DNA: TGTGCCAGCAGCTTGGGCGGGGGGCCATCCTACGAGCAGTACTTC. It specifies CASSLGGGPSYEQYF.

This chain links TRBV11-2 with TRBJ2-3; possibly TRBD1 for D (6 bases). V shed 0 bases and J shed 2 bases, with 12 bases lying between them. The germline gives CDR1 SGHAT, CDR2 FQNNGV. CDR3 size: 16 residues. This CDR3 is CASSLDRGPHTDTQYF. In nucleotides, the CDR3 is TGTGCCAGCAGCTTAGACAGGGGCCCCCACACAGATACGCAGTATTTT. Full variable domain (missing parts from reference TRBV11-2 and TRBJ2-3): EAGVAQSPRYKIIEKRQSVAFWCNPISGHATLYWYQQILGQGPKLLIQFQNNGVVDDSQLPKDRFSAERLKGVDSTLKIQPAKLEDSAVYLCASSLDRGPHTDTQYFGPGTRLTVL.

The genes are TRBV5-1 and TRBJ1-2; maybe TRBD1 (5 bases). V shed 4 bases and J shed 5 bases, with 15 bases lying between them. Germline V CDR1 and CDR2: SGHRS, YFSETQ. This CDR3 is built from 14 residues. CDR3 sequence: CASSPRREGYGYTF. DNA for the CDR3: TGCGCCAGCAGCCCCCGGAGGGAGGGGTATGGCTACACCTTC.

This chain joins TRBV6-1 and TRBJ2-3; D is undetermined. The germline V gene encodes CDR1 MNHNS and CDR2 SASEGT. V gave up 2 bases and J gave up 6 bases, with 18 bases separating them. There are 16 residues in the CDR3. CDR3 DNA sequence: TGTGCCAGCAGTGAATCTCACTACGCCATCCGGGATACGCAGTATTTT. This encodes CASSESHYAIRDTQYF.

The chain joins TRBV10-1 to TRBJ2-5; D uncertain. CDR1 and CDR2 from the germline V gene are WNHNN and SYGVQD (reference sequence). With 2 bases removed from V and 9 bases from J, the gap between germline ends came to 16 bases. CDR3 length: 14 residues. The DNA of the CDR3 is TGCGCCAGCAGTGAGGTAGCTGGGCCCGGGTCCCAGTACTTC. Protein product: CASSEVAGPGSQYF.